This T cell receptor beta chain was sequenced for a study of T-cell memory formation after mild COVID-19. TCRdb re-analysed the 5' RACE reads in MiXCR, keeping a single row per CDR3 protein. Of 400,000 to 550,000 distinct CDR3 sequences in the sample, about 23% were seen once. The V and J ends lost 6 bases and 5 bases, in that order; junction bases with no gene match: 9. This CDR3 is built from 15 residues. Sequencing was carried out using PBMCs or a T cell subset sorted from them (not recorded which). The clonotype originates from an adult woman who had mild COVID-19 (a few samples of this study predate the infection). Cell type and time point are not known. This sequence joins TRBV12-3 or TRBV12-4 and TRBJ2-1, with 8 bases identical to TRBD2. The CDR3 DNA sequence: TGTGCCAGCAGCCCTTCGGGAGGGAAGGACAATGAGCAGTTCTTC. Amino acid sequence: CASSPSGGKDNEQFF.